This T cell receptor beta chain was documented in a study of cytomegalovirus exposure and HLA in healthy donors. As for the study in general: A later analysis reported the 95 to 150 validation repertoires used the same platform as the roughly 670 first-cohort repertoires. Broader study findings: Using the classifier, cytomegalovirus status was reportedly diagnosed with high specificity and sensitivity.

For this clone: Its target is unknown.

Profiled with immunoSEQ multiplex PCR; TCRdb holds only in-frame clones, not every one. The sample has 90,000 or so clones, roughly 96% seen once; the top ten hold 0.78%. From the 120-subject validation cohort, which was separate from the approximately 720-subject first cohort, the donors were drawn. The germline gives CDR1 ENHRY, CDR2 SYGVKD. The V end was cut by 11 bases, the J end by 4 bases, with 14 bases between. There are 12 residues in the CDR3. This clonotype was obtained from a man between 18 and 35 years old in good health and CMV-seronegative. The sample consisted of PBMCs. The chain uses TRBV10-3 and TRBJ1-1; D call uncertain. This CDR3 is CAAGLSGTEAFF. CDR3 nucleotide sequence: TGTGCCGCGGGGTTATCGGGCACTGAAGCTTTCTTT.